The 32 T cell receptor beta chains listed next were all sequenced from one sample in a study of shared clonotypes between healthy human individuals. Profiled with immunoSEQ multiplex PCR; TCRdb holds only in-frame clones, not every one. This sample has some 2.1 million clones, with around 95% found just once. The sequenced sample consisted of naive CD4+ T cells sorted from blood. Sample subset: CD45RA+ positively selected. The receptors were gathered from a man in his late teens or twenties in good health.

CDR3 in amino acids: CASSSLGPGNQPQHF. CDR3 nucleotides: TGTGCCAGCAGCTCCCTTGGGCCGGGAAATCAGCCCCAGCATTTT. This chain uses TRBV7-2 with TRBJ1-5; D ambiguous. Germline V gene data show CDR1 as SGHTA and CDR2 as FQGNSA. V lost 4 bases and J lost 4, with 14 bases in between. There are 15 residues in the CDR3.

Here the CDR3 reads CASSSRDRAHYTF. The CDR3 DNA reads TGTGCCAGCAGTTCCCGCGACAGGGCCCACTACACCTTC. The chain carries TRBV27 and TRBJ1-2; 7 positions match TRBD1. CDR1 is MNHEY and CDR2 is SMNVEV in the germline V gene (reference sequence). The CDR3 contains 13 residues. Trimming cost V 4 bases and J 10 bases; bases outside gene matches: 9.

J is TRBJ2-2 and V is TRBV5-1; TRBD1 might be the D (7 bases). Deletions cut 2 bases from V and 6 bases from J, with 14 bases between. Germline loops: CDR1 SGHRS, CDR2 YFSETQ. The CDR3 is 15 residues long. CDR3 protein: CASSLTGERAGELFF. The CDR3 nucleotides read TGCGCCAGCAGCTTAACAGGGGAGCGGGCCGGGGAGCTGTTTTTT.

About this clone: A read error may produce the germline difference seen at one junction end. The chain recombines TRBV7-7 with TRBJ2-1; D is undetermined. CDR3 length: 16 residues. From germline, CDR1 is SSHAT and CDR2 FNYEAQ (reference sequence). In DNA, the CDR3 is TGTGCTAGCAGCTTACCACTCGCGGCCTCCTACAATGAGCAGTTCTTC. Its translation is CASSLPLAASYNEQFF. The full variable domain, its missing parts supplied by reference TRBV7-7 and TRBJ2-1, is GAGVSQSPRYKVTKRGQDVTLRCDPISSHATLYWYQQALGQGPEFLTYFNYEAQPDKSGLPSDRFSAERPEGSISTLTIQRTEQRDSAMYRCASSLPLAASYNEQFFGPGTRLTVL.

This chain links TRBV5-1 with TRBJ1-4; 9 bases are shared with TRBD1. The V segment lost 4 bases and the J segment 3 bases; nucleotides outside the gene matches: 7. CDR3 size: 16 residues. CDR1 and CDR2 (germline): SGHRS, YFSETQ. The CDR3 region is CASSPGQGMPNEKLFF. CDR3 coding DNA: TGCGCCAGCAGCCCCGGACAGGGGATGCCTAATGAAAAACTGTTTTTT.

In nucleotides, the CDR3 is TGTGCCTGGAGTCAATGGGGGCAGGGTAATCAAGAGACCCAGTACTTC. Protein product: CAWSQWGQGNQETQYF. The chain couples TRBV30 to TRBJ2-5; D is perhaps TRBD1 (6 bases). V lost 2 bases, J lost 2 bases, and 18 bases lay in between. Germline CDR1 GTSNPN, CDR2 SVGIG (reference sequence). CDR3 length: 16 residues.

V and J are TRBV15 and TRBJ2-3; no reliable D call. V dropped 3 bases and J dropped 6 bases, with 10 bases sitting between them. Germline-derived CDR1 and CDR2 are LNHNV and YYDKDF (reference sequence). This CDR3 comprises 13 residues. CDR3 DNA: TGTGCCACCAGCAGCGGGCGGAAGGATACGCAGTATTTT. Residues: CATSSGRKDTQYF. Full variable domain (outside the CDR3, taken from reference TRBV15 and TRBJ2-3): DAMVIQNPRYQVTQFGKPVTLSCSQTLNHNVMYWYQQKSSQAPKLLFHYYDKDFNNEADTPDNFQSRRPNTSFCFLDIRSPGLGDTAMYLCATSSGRKDTQYFGPGTRLTVL.

The chain employs TRBV2 and TRBJ1-5; D call uncertain. The CDR3 has 13 amino acids. Trimming took off 3 bases at V and 16 bases at J, with 19 bases between the two ends. Germline CDR1 SNHLY, CDR2 FYNNEI. CDR3 nucleotide sequence: TGTGCCAGCAGTGACCAGATCAATCAGCCCGAACATTTT. This gives the protein CASSDQINQPEHF.

In regard to this clone: This CDR3 is also generated by other DNA sequences in the sample. The gene calls are TRBV7-2 and TRBJ2-7; no reliable D call. V lost 5 bases and J 3 bases, leaving 8 bases between the germline ends. This CDR3 region has 12 residues. Per germline, CDR1 SGHTA and CDR2 FQGNSA. In DNA, the CDR3 is TGTGCCAGCAGCCGATTAAGCTACGAGCAGTACTTC. Amino acid sequence: CASSRLSYEQYF.

Concerning this clone: Additional DNA sequences in this sample encode the identical CDR3. The V and J genes are TRBV19 and TRBJ2-2, with D perhaps matching TRBD2 (5 bases). Germline V CDR1 and CDR2: LNHDA, SQIVND (reference sequence). Between the trimmed V and J ends, which lost 6 bases and 5 bases, there was a span of 7 bases. This CDR3 region has 12 residues. This chain's CDR3 is CASSRDTGELFF. Here the CDR3 DNA reads TGTGCCAGTAGCCGGGATACCGGGGAGCTGTTTTTT. Full variable domain (outside the CDR3, taken from reference TRBV19 and TRBJ2-2): DGGITQSPKYLFRKEGQNVTLSCEQNLNHDAMYWYRQDPGQGLRLIYYSQIVNDFQKGDIAEGYSVSREKKESFPLTVTSAQKNPTAFYLCASSRDTGELFFGEGSRLTVL.

The gene calls are TRBV6-1 and TRBJ2-5, with a weak D call TRBD2 (6 bases). The germline CDR1 and CDR2 sequences are MNHNS and SASEGT. This CDR3 region has 15 residues. The V end lost 7 bases, the J end lost 1 base, and 16 bases lay between the germline ends. CDR3 in amino acids: CASTSYGTVQETQYF. In nucleotides, the CDR3 is TGTGCCAGCACCTCATATGGGACTGTCCAAGAGACCCAGTACTTC.

This chain links TRBV11-2 with TRBJ1-2; tentatively, D is TRBD1 (5 bases). Deletions cut 5 bases from V and 0 bases from J, with 10 bases between. The CDR3 covers 14 residues. Per the germline V gene, CDR1 is SGHAT and CDR2 is FQNNGV. Written as DNA, the CDR3 is TGTGCCAGCAGCCCCGCGGGGGCTAACTATGGCTACACCTTC. It translates to CASSPAGANYGYTF. The complete variable domain, with remaining parts taken from reference TRBV11-2 and TRBJ1-2, reads EAGVAQSPRYKIIEKRQSVAFWCNPISGHATLYWYQQILGQGPKLLIQFQNNGVVDDSQLPKDRFSAERLKGVDSTLKIQPAKLEDSAVYLCASSPAGANYGYTFGSGTRLTVV.

This chain joins TRBV7-3 and TRBJ2-5, with D possibly matching TRBD2 (5 bases). Germline V gene data show CDR1 as SGHTA and CDR2 as FQGTGA. The CDR3 is made up of 14 amino acids. V was trimmed by 10 bases and J by 5 bases, leaving 20 bases between them. CDR3 DNA: TGTGCCACCCCTGGAGGCTGCGGACCGGAGACCCAGTACTTC. Its protein product is CATPGGCGPETQYF.

The chain carries TRBV5-4 and TRBJ2-1, with 7 bases lining up with TRBD1. CDR3 length: 13 residues. The V segment lost 4 bases and the J segment 3 bases; nucleotides outside the gene matches: 1. The germline V gene encodes CDR1 SGHNT and CDR2 YYREEE (reference sequence). The DNA for the CDR3 is TGTGCCAGCAGCGGGGACAGCTACAATGAGCAGTTCTTC. Protein product: CASSGDSYNEQFF.

This rearrangement joins TRBV10-1 to TRBJ2-6; no definite D call. The germline V gene encodes CDR1 WNHNN and CDR2 SYGVQD (reference sequence). V was shortened by 3 bases and J by 3 bases, with 9 bases between the two germline ends. CDR3 size: 15 residues. The CDR3, as DNA: TGCGCCAGCAGTGATCAAGGGCTTGGGGCCAACGTCCTGACTTTC. Protein product: CASSDQGLGANVLTF.

This chain links TRBV6-6 with TRBJ1-6; 8 nucleotides agree with TRBD1. There are 14 residues in the CDR3. The V and J ends lost 6 bases and 8 bases, in that order; junction bases with no gene match: 6. CDR1 and CDR2 from the germline V gene are MNHNY and SVGAGI (reference sequence). The CDR3 sequence is CASRRTGTDSPLHF. The CDR3 DNA reads as TGTGCCAGCAGAAGGACAGGGACGGATTCACCCCTCCACTTT.

V and J are TRBV25-1 and TRBJ2-7, with D perhaps TRBD1 (6 bases). Germline V gene sequence: CDR1 MGHDK, CDR2 SYGVNS. V was pared by 4 bases and J by 7 bases, with 14 bases between. The length of the CDR3 is 13 residues. The CDR3 DNA follows: TGTGCCAGCAGTGTGGACAGCGGAGGAGAGCAGTACTTC. Encoded protein: CASSVDSGGEQYF.

CDR3 in DNA: TGCGCCAGCAGCTTCAGAATTCGACTAGCGGTTCTTAAAAACATTCAGTACTTC. This codes for CASSFRIRLAVLKNIQYF. The gene calls are TRBV5-1 and TRBJ2-4, with 9 bases lining up with TRBD2. The CDR3 is 18 residues long. V dropped 2 bases and J dropped 4; count of bases not matched to a gene: 13. The germline V gene encodes CDR1 SGHRS and CDR2 YFSETQ.

V gene TRBV7-2 combines with J gene TRBJ2-5; TRBD1 agrees at 10 bases. In germline, CDR1 is SGHTA, CDR2 FQGNSA. The CDR3 loop spans 15 amino acids. The J segment lost 1 base and the V segment lost 1 base, leaving 0 bases of the junction unmatched. The CDR3 protein is CASSLGTGGQETQYF. The CDR3 DNA follows: TGTGCCAGCAGCTTAGGGACAGGGGGCCAAGAGACCCAGTACTTC.

The CDR3 DNA is TGCGCCAGCAGCTTGGATCCCGGACAGCAAGAGACCCAGTACTTC. Amino acids: CASSLDPGQQETQYF. The chain combines TRBV5-1 with TRBJ2-5; D possibly corresponds to TRBD1 (6 bases). Per germline, CDR1 SGHRS and CDR2 YFSETQ. This CDR3 has 15 amino acids. With 0 bases removed from V and 2 bases from J, the gap between germline ends came to 11 bases.

This clone came up once. The rearrangement links TRBV5-4 to TRBJ2-7, with 7 bases fitting TRBD1. The CDR3 covers 16 residues. Per the germline V gene, CDR1 is SGHNT and CDR2 is YYREEE (reference sequence). Trimming cost V 2 bases and J 4 bases; bases outside gene matches: 12. Here the CDR3 reads CASSFGGQSVSYEQYF. The CDR3 DNA reads as TGTGCCAGCAGCTTTGGGGGACAGTCTGTTTCTTACGAGCAGTACTTC.

V gene TRBV18 combines with J gene TRBJ2-2, with D maybe TRBD2 (6 bases). The CDR3 totals 15 residues. V lost 3 bases and J lost 2, with 10 bases in between. Germline CDR1 reads KGHSH; CDR2 reads LQKENI. The CDR3 protein is CASSPGGPNTGELFF. The CDR3 DNA is TGTGCCAGCTCACCCGGGGGTCCCAACACCGGGGAGCTGTTTTTT. Based on the CDR3 plus reference TRBV18 and TRBJ2-2, the full variable domain is NAGVMQNPRHLVRRRGQEARLRCSPMKGHSHVYWYRQLPEEGLKFMVYLQKENIIDESGMPKERFSAEFPKEGPSILRIQQVVRGDSAAYFCASSPGGPNTGELFFGEGSRLTVL.

For the CDR3, the DNA is TGTGCCAGCAGCCTAACTGGAAACGTGAACACTGAAGCTTTCTTT. This translates into CASSLTGNVNTEAFF. This chain links TRBV5-4 with TRBJ1-1, with D uncertain. The germline V and J ends were trimmed by 4 bases and 0 bases, with 13 bases remaining between them. The germline V gene encodes CDR1 SGHNT and CDR2 YYREEE (reference sequence). The CDR3 is 15 amino acids.

The chain couples TRBV7-9 to TRBJ2-3; TRBD2 is a possible D gene (5 bases). This CDR3 contains 16 residues. Trimming took 3 bases from V and 2 from J, leaving 15 bases between them. Per the germline V gene, CDR1 is SEHNR and CDR2 is FQNEAQ (reference sequence). The CDR3 protein is CASSFSPGLDTDTQYF. CDR3 DNA: TGTGCCAGCAGCTTCAGCCCCGGACTTGACACAGATACGCAGTATTTT.

This chain joins TRBV10-1 and TRBJ2-1; 10 bases match TRBD2. The CDR3 has 15 amino acids. Trimming at V came to 3 bases and at J to 7 bases, leaving 6 bases not matched to a gene. Germline V gives CDR1 WNHNN, CDR2 SYGVQD (reference sequence). This chain's CDR3 is CASSDSSGRANEQFF. CDR3 DNA sequence: TGCGCCAGCAGTGATTCTAGCGGGAGAGCGAATGAGCAGTTCTTC.

The CDR3 DNA sequence: TGTGCCAGCTCACCATCTCCGGGACAGGGAACAGAAGCTTTCTTT. Its translation: CASSPSPGQGTEAFF. The chain is built from TRBV18 and TRBJ1-1; 9 bases match TRBD1. The junction had 9 bases not matched to a gene; V was cut back by 2 bases and J by 8 bases. The CDR3 runs to 15 residues. CDR1 KGHSH and CDR2 LQKENI come from the germline V gene. Based on the CDR3 plus reference TRBV18 and TRBJ1-1, the full variable domain is NAGVMQNPRHLVRRRGQEARLRCSPMKGHSHVYWYRQLPEEGLKFMVYLQKENIIDESGMPKERFSAEFPKEGPSILRIQQVVRGDSAAYFCASSPSPGQGTEAFFGQGTRLTVV.

V is TRBV10-3 and J is TRBJ1-3; D not resolved. Trimming stripped 2 bases from V and 0 bases from J, with 8 bases between. The CDR3 spans 15 residues. The germline V gene has CDR1 ENHRY and CDR2 SYGVKD. The CDR3 bases are TGTGCCATCAGTGAGCCGGGTCTCTCTGGAAACACCATATATTTT. Its translation: CAISEPGLSGNTIYF.

About this clone itself: One junction end disagrees with the germline gene, perhaps due to a read error. The V and J genes are TRBV7-7 and TRBJ2-7, with 8 bases matching TRBD1. CDR3 length: 14 residues. Germline V gene sequence: CDR1 SSHAT, CDR2 FNYEAQ (reference sequence). The CDR3 here is CASSFGQGPYEQYF. DNA of the CDR3: TGTGCTAGCAGCTTTGGACAGGGTCCCTACGAGCAGTACTTC.

Worth noting for this clone: A much larger clone lies one base from this, so it may be a read error. This chain joins TRBV5-1 and TRBJ1-3; no definite D call. The V gene lost 4 bases and the J gene lost 4 bases, with 6 bases spanning the gap. There are 12 residues in the CDR3. Germline V gene sequence: CDR1 SGHRS, CDR2 YFSETQ. CDR3 region: CASSEAGNTIYF. CDR3 sequence (DNA): TGCGCCAGCAGCGAAGCAGGAAACACCATATATTTT.

With regard to this clone: This same CDR3 is encoded by further DNA sequences in the sample. This chain uses TRBV7-2 with TRBJ2-7; D gene unclear. This CDR3 spans 12 amino acids. V was pared by 2 bases and J by 0 bases, with 2 bases between. Germline CDR1 SGHTA, CDR2 FQGNSA. CDR3 residues: CASSLHSYEQYF. CDR3 sequence (DNA): TGTGCCAGCAGCTTACACTCCTACGAGCAGTACTTC. The variable domain in full, completed from reference TRBV7-2 and TRBJ2-7, reads GAGVSQSPSNKVTEKGKDVELRCDPISGHTALYWYRQSLGQGLEFLIYFQGNSAPDKSGLPSDRFSAERTGGSVSTLTIQRTQQEDSAVYLCASSLHSYEQYFGPGTRLTVT.

This clone was counted once. The J gene is TRBJ2-5, the V gene TRBV30, with D possibly matching TRBD2 (5 bases). Germline V CDR1 and CDR2: GTSNPN, SVGIG (reference sequence). Trimming pared 8 bases from V and 4 bases from J, leaving 14 bases between. The CDR3 runs 12 residues. DNA for the CDR3: TGTGCCGGTGAAAGGGCGGGAGAGACCCAGTACTTC. Its protein product is CAGERAGETQYF.

This rearrangement joins TRBV4-3 to TRBJ1-6; TRBD1 matches at 8 bases. Germline CDR1 is LGHNA and CDR2 is YSLEER. The CDR3 is 18 amino acids. V dropped 1 base and J dropped 1; count of bases not matched to a gene: 6. This chain's CDR3 is CASSQGGQGASYNSPLHF. The CDR3 DNA follows: TGCGCCAGCAGCCAAGGAGGGCAGGGGGCATCCTATAATTCACCCCTCCACTTT.